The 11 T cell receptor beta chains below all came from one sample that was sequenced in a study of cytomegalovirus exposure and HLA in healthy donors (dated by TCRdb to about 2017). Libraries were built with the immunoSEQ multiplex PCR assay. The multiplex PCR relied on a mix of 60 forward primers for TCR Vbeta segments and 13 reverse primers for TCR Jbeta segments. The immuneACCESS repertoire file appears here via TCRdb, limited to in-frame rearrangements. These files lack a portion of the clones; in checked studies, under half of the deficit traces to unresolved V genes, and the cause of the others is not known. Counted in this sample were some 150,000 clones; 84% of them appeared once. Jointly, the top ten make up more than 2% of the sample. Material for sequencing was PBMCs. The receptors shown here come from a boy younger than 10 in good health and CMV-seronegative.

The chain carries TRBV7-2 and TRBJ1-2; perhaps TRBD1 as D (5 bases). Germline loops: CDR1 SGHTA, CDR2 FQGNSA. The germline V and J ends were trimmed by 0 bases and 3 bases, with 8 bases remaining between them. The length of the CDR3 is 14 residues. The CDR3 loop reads CASSLASGDYGYTF. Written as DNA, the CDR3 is TGTGCCAGCAGCTTAGCTTCGGGGGACTATGGCTACACCTTC.

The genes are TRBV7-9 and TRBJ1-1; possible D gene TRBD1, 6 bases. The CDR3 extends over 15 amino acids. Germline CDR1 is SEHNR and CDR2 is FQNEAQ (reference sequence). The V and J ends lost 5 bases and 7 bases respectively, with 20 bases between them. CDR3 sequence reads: CASSPGVRGRLEAFF. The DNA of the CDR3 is TGTGCCAGCAGCCCCGGGGTAAGGGGGAGACTTGAAGCTTTCTTT.

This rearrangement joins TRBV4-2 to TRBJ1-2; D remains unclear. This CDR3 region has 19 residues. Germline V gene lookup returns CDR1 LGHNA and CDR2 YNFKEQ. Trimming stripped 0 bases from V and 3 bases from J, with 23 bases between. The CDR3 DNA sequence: TGTGCCAGCAGCCAAGATCCCTTAATGATAGCAGATAAAGACTATGGCTACACCTTC. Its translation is CASSQDPLMIADKDYGYTF.

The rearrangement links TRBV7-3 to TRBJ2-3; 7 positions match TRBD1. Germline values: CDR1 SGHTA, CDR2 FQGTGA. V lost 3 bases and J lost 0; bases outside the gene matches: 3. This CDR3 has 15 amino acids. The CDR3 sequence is CASSLRQGSTDTQYF. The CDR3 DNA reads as TGTGCCAGCAGCTTGAGACAGGGTAGCACAGATACGCAGTATTTT. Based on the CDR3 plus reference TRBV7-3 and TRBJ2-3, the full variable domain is GAGVSQTPSNKVTEKGKYVELRCDPISGHTALYWYRQSLGQGPEFLIYFQGTGAADDSGLPNDRFFAVRPEGSVSTLKIQRTERGDSAVYLCASSLRQGSTDTQYFGPGTRLTVL.

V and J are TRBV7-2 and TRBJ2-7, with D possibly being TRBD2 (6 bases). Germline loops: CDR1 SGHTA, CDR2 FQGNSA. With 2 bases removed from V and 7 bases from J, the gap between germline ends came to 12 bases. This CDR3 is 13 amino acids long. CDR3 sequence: CASSLRGVPEQYF. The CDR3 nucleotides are TGTGCCAGCAGCTTACGCGGGGTACCGGAGCAGTACTTC.

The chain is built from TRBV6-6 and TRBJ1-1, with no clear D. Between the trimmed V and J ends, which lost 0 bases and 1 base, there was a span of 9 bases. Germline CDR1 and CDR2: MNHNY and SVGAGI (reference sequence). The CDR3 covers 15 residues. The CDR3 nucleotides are TGTGCCAGCAGTTACTCCCAAGGAGCGAACACTGAAGCTTTCTTT. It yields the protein CASSYSQGANTEAFF.

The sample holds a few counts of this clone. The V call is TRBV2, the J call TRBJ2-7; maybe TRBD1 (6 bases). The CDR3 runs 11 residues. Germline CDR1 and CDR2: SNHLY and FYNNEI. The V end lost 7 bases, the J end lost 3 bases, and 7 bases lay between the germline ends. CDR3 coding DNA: TGTGCCAGCAAGACAGGCTACGAGCAGTACTTC. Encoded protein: CASKTGYEQYF.

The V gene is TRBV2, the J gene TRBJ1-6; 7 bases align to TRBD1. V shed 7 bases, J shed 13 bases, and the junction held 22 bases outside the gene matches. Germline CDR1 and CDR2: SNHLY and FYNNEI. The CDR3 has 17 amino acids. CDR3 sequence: CASKGARGRGEMVPLHF. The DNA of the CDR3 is TGTGCCAGCAAGGGGGCGAGGGGGCGAGGAGAAATGGTTCCCCTCCACTTT.

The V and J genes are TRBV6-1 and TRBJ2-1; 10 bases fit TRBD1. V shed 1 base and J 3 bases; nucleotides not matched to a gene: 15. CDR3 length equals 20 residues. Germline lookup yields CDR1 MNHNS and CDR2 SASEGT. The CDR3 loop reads CASSEVLGQGSLRGYNEQFF. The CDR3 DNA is TGTGCCAGCAGTGAAGTTTTGGGACAGGGGTCACTCCGGGGCTACAATGAGCAGTTCTTC.

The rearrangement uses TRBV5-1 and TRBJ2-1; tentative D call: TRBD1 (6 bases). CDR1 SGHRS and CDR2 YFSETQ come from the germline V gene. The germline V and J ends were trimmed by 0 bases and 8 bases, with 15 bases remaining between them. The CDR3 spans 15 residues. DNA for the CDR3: TGCGCCAGCAGCTTGGGGCAGGGGAAGGTGGATGAGCAGTTCTTC. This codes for CASSLGQGKVDEQFF.

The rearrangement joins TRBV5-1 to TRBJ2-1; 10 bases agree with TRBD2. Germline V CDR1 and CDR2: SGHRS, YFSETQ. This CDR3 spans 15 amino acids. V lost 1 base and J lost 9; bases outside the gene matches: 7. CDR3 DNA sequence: TGCGCCAGCAGCTTGAGGACTAGCGGCTCTACTGAGCAGTTCTTC. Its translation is CASSLRTSGSTEQFF. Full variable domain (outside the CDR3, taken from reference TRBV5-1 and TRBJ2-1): KAGVTQTPRYLIKTRGQQVTLSCSPISGHRSVSWYQQTPGQGLQFLFEYFSETQRNKGNFPGRFSGRQFSNSRSEMNVSTLELGDSALYLCASSLRTSGSTEQFFGPGTRLTVL.